Listed below are T cell receptor beta chains from one sample, sequenced in a study of shared clonotypes between healthy human individuals. The repertoire was sequenced with immunoSEQ multiplex PCR; TCRdb's copy has only in-frame clones and lacks some. The table shows 850,000 to 1,100,000 clones, with approximately 77% occurring only once. Material: memory CD4+ T cells from PBMCs. These TCRs come from a man younger than 30 in good health. Some clones in this sample may be carry-over from other donors' samples. The CDR3 runs from the conserved cysteine through the conserved F or W. D genes are given only for firm matches. Rows give clone size only sometimes, using once, few, many, or a class for an expanded clone.

abundance: -; d_gene: TRBD1; v_gene: TRBV7-8; j_gene: TRBJ1-2; CDR3nt: TGTGCCAGCAGCCCCCGGGACAGCCTTTTAGAGGGCTACACCTTC; CDR3aa: CASSPRDSLLEGYTF
abundance: -; d_gene: TRBD1; v_gene: TRBV5-4; j_gene: TRBJ2-1; CDR3nt: TGTGCCAGCAGCTCCGGACAGGGCTCATACAATGAGCAGTTCTTC; CDR3aa: CASSSGQGSYNEQFF
abundance: -; d_gene: -; v_gene: TRBV9; j_gene: TRBJ2-2; CDR3nt: TGTGCCAGCAGCGTCACGGGACAAGCGAACACCGGGGAGCTGTTTTTT; CDR3aa: CASSVTGQANTGELFF
abundance: -; d_gene: TRBD1; v_gene: TRBV5-1; j_gene: TRBJ2-5; CDR3nt: TGCGCCAGCAGCTTGGGGGGACAGAAAGAGACCCAGTACTTC; CDR3aa: CASSLGGQKETQYF
abundance: -; d_gene: TRBD1; v_gene: TRBV29-1; j_gene: TRBJ2-7; CDR3nt: TGCAGCGTTGAAGGGGACAGGGACTACGAGCAGTACTTC; CDR3aa: CSVEGDRDYEQYF
abundance: -; d_gene: TRBD1; v_gene: TRBV6-5; j_gene: TRBJ2-3; CDR3nt: TGTGCCAGCAGTTACTCGGTTGCGACAGGGTTGGGGCAGTATTTT; CDR3aa: CASSYSVATGLGQYF
abundance: -; d_gene: -; v_gene: TRBV19; j_gene: TRBJ2-7; CDR3nt: TGTGCCAGTAGTAACGTCGACAGGACCCACGAGCAGTACTTC; CDR3aa: CASSNVDRTHEQYF
abundance: -; d_gene: -; v_gene: TRBV13; j_gene: TRBJ2-3; CDR3nt: TGTGCCAGCAGCTTAGCGGGGGACTCATGGACAGATACGCAGTATTTT; CDR3aa: CASSLAGDSWTDTQYF
abundance: -; d_gene: -; v_gene: TRBV5-1; j_gene: TRBJ2-6; CDR3nt: TGCGCCAGCAGTCTGGTAGGGGCTGGGGCCAACGTCCTGACTTTC; CDR3aa: CASSLVGAGANVLTF
abundance: -; d_gene: TRBD1; v_gene: TRBV5-1; j_gene: TRBJ2-5; CDR3nt: TGCGCCAGCAGCCCGCCTCTCGGACAGGGACAAGAGACCCAGTACTTC; CDR3aa: CASSPPLGQGQETQYF
abundance: -; d_gene: TRBD2; v_gene: TRBV7-9; j_gene: TRBJ2-1; CDR3nt: TGTGCCAGCAGCTTGGAGCTAGCGGGAGATTGGAATGAGCAGTTCTTC; CDR3aa: CASSLELAGDWNEQFF
abundance: -; d_gene: -; v_gene: TRBV18; j_gene: TRBJ2-1; CDR3nt: TGTGCCAGCTCCCCCCGGGACAATGAGCAGTTCTTC; CDR3aa: CASSPRDNEQFF
abundance: -; d_gene: -; v_gene: TRBV6-1; j_gene: TRBJ1-1; CDR3nt: TGTGCCAGCAGTGAAAGGGGGGCGGGAGAAGCTTTCTTT; CDR3aa: CASSERGAGEAFF
abundance: -; d_gene: -; v_gene: TRBV15; j_gene: TRBJ2-5; CDR3nt: TGTGCCACCAGCAGAGATGGGAGAGGTCGAGAGACCCAGTACTTC; CDR3aa: CATSRDGRGRETQYF
abundance: -; d_gene: TRBD1; v_gene: TRBV4-1; j_gene: TRBJ1-2; CDR3nt: TGCGCCAGCAGCCAAGAACAGGGGACCTATGGCTACACCTTC; CDR3aa: CASSQEQGTYGYTF
abundance: once; d_gene: TRBD2; v_gene: TRBV5-1; j_gene: TRBJ2-2; CDR3nt: TGCGCCAGCAGCCCGCGGGGGTCTTCAAACACCGGGGAGCTGTTTTTT; CDR3aa: CASSPRGSSNTGELFF
abundance: -; d_gene: -; v_gene: TRBV9; j_gene: TRBJ2-7; CDR3nt: TGTGCCAGCAGCTCTCGGACCGGGCCCTACGAGCAGTACTTC; CDR3aa: CASSSRTGPYEQYF
abundance: -; d_gene: TRBD1; v_gene: TRBV15; j_gene: TRBJ2-5; CDR3nt: TGTGCCACCAGCAGAGGACAGGGGGGGGAGACCCAGTACTTC; CDR3aa: CATSRGQGGETQYF
abundance: -; d_gene: -; v_gene: TRBV18; j_gene: TRBJ2-2; CDR3nt: TGTGCCAGCTCACCGGATATGAGCTACTCGAACACCGGGGAGCTGTTTTTT; CDR3aa: CASSPDMSYSNTGELFF
abundance: many; d_gene: -; v_gene: TRBV9; j_gene: TRBJ1-2; CDR3nt: TGTGCCAGCAGCGTAGATCCCAGTACTAACTATGGCTACACCTTC; CDR3aa: CASSVDPSTNYGYTF
abundance: -; d_gene: TRBD2; v_gene: TRBV28; j_gene: TRBJ2-7; CDR3nt: TGTGCCAGCAGTTCGGGAGGGATCTACGAGCAGTACTTC; CDR3aa: CASSSGGIYEQYF
abundance: many; d_gene: -; v_gene: TRBV27; j_gene: TRBJ1-2; CDR3nt: TGTGCCAGCAGCCGAGGACTCTATGGCTACACCTTC; CDR3aa: CASSRGLYGYTF
abundance: -; d_gene: TRBD2; v_gene: TRBV7-6; j_gene: TRBJ2-1; CDR3nt: TGTGCCAGCAGCTTAGATTCGACTAGCGGGACCTACAATGAGCAGTTCTTC; CDR3aa: CASSLDSTSGTYNEQFF
abundance: once; d_gene: -; v_gene: TRBV19; j_gene: TRBJ2-3; CDR3nt: TGTGCCAGTAGTATTGGGCCCCGAGGCACGCAGTATTTT; CDR3aa: CASSIGPRGTQYF
abundance: -; d_gene: -; v_gene: TRBV4-1; j_gene: TRBJ1-1; CDR3nt: TGCGCCAGCAGCCAGTGGGGGGGTCAAATGAACACTGAAGCTTTCTTT; CDR3aa: CASSQWGGQMNTEAFF
abundance: -; d_gene: -; v_gene: TRBV28; j_gene: TRBJ1-1; CDR3nt: TGTGCCAGCAGTAGGGGGGCGCGGACTGAAGCTTTCTTT; CDR3aa: CASSRGARTEAFF
abundance: -; d_gene: TRBD2; v_gene: TRBV7-2; j_gene: TRBJ2-3; CDR3nt: TGTGCCAGCAGCTCCCGCGGACTAGGGAACACAGATACGCAGTATTTT; CDR3aa: CASSSRGLGNTDTQYF
abundance: -; d_gene: TRBD1; v_gene: TRBV28; j_gene: TRBJ1-1; CDR3nt: TGTGCCAGCACAAGGACAGGGGCGAGAGGTGTGTCTGAAGCTTTCTTT; CDR3aa: CASTRTGARGVSEAFF
abundance: -; d_gene: -; v_gene: TRBV2; j_gene: TRBJ2-3; CDR3nt: TGTGCCAGCAGCGGGGACTGGCAAGATACGCAGTATTTT; CDR3aa: CASSGDWQDTQYF
abundance: -; d_gene: -; v_gene: TRBV13; j_gene: TRBJ2-3; CDR3nt: TGTGCCAGCAGCTTAGGCAGGCGTACTCACACAGATACGCAGTATTTT; CDR3aa: CASSLGRRTHTDTQYF
abundance: once; d_gene: TRBD1; v_gene: TRBV5-1; j_gene: TRBJ2-6; CDR3nt: TGCGCCAGCGGACAGGGAATCTCTGGGGCCAACGTCCTGACTTTC; CDR3aa: CASGQGISGANVLTF